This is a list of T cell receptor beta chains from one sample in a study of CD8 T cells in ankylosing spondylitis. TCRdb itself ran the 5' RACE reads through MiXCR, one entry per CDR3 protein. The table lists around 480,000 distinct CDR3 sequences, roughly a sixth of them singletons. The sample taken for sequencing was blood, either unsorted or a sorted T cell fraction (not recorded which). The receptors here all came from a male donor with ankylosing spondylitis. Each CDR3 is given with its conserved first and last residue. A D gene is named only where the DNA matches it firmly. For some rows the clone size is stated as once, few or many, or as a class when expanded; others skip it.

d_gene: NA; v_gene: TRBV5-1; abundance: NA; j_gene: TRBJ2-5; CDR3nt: TGCGCCAGCAGCTTGTCTAGTTTTGGAGAGACCCAGTACTTC; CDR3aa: CASSLSSFGETQYF
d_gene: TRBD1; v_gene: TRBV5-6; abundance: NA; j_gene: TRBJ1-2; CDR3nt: TGTGCCAGCAGCCGGGGGATAGGGGGCGACTACACCTTC; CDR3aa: CASSRGIGGDYTF
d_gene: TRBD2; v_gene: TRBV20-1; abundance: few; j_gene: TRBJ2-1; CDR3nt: TGCAGTGCTAGAGATCCGGGGGCGGGAGGGGTTCACAATGAGCAGTTCTTC; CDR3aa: CSARDPGAGGVHNEQFF
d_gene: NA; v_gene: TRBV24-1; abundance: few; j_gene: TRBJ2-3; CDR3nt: TGTGCCACCAGTGTGGAGACTAGAACGAATACGCAGTATTTT; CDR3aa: CATSVETRTNTQYF
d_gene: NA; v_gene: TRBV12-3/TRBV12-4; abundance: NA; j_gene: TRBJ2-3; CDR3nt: TGTACCAGCAGTTTAGCGCCCGGGGTGAAGTCTGGCACAGATACGCAGTATTTT; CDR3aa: CTSSLAPGVKSGTDTQYF
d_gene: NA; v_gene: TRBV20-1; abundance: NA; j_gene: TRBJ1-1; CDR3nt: TGCAGTGCTCCAAGGGCAGCCGTCACTGAAGCTTTCTTT; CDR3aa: CSAPRAAVTEAFF
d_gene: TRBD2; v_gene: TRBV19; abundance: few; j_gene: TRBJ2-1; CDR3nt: TGTGCCAGTAGTAAACTAGCGGGTAGGAGCTCCTACAATGAGCAGTTCTTC; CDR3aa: CASSKLAGRSSYNEQFF
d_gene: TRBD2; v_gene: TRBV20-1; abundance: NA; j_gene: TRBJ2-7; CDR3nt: TGCAGTGCTACCGGGACTAGCGGGGGGGCCCGGGTAGGATACGAGCAGTACTTC; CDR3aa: CSATGTSGGARVGYEQYF
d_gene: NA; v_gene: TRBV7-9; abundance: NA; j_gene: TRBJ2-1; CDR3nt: TGTGCCAGCAGCTTAGTTGAATGGGCGGCAGACAATGAGCAGTTCTTC; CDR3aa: CASSLVEWAADNEQFF
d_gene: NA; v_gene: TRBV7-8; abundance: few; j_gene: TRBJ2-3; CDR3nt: TGTGCCAGCAGCTTAGTCTTCGCAGATACGCAGTATTTT; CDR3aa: CASSLVFADTQYF
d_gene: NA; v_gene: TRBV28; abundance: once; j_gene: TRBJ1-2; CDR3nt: TGTGCCACTGAGACCGGGAACTATGGCTACACCTTC; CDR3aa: CATETGNYGYTF
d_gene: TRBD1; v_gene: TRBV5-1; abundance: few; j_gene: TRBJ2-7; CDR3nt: TGCGCCAGCAGTGGACAGGGCGTCCACGAGCAGTACTTC; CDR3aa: CASSGQGVHEQYF
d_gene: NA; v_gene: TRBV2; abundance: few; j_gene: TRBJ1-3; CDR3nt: TGTGCCAGCAGCACGGGAAACTCTGGAAACACCATATATTTT; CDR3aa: CASSTGNSGNTIYF
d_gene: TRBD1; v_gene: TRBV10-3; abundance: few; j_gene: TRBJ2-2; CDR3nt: TGTGCCATCAGGGGGGACAGAGACACCGGGGAGCTGTTTTTT; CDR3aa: CAIRGDRDTGELFF
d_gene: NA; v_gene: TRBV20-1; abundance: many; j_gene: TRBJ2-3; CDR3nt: TGCAGTGCCACGCGCCGGAAGGGAGCCCTAGTCGATACGCAGTATTTT; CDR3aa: CSATRRKGALVDTQYF
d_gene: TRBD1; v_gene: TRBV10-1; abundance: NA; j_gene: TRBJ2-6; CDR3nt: TGCGCAAGACAGGGGGCTTCTGGGGCCAACGTCCTGACTTTC; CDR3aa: CARQGASGANVLTF
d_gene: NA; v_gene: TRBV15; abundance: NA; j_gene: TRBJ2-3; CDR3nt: TGTGCCACCAGCAGGCTCCCCGGGGGGCGGGGCACAGATACGCAGTATTTT; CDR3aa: CATSRLPGGRGTDTQYF
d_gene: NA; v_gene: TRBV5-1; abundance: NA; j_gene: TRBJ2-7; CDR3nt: TGCGCCAGCAGCCCCCGGGGCGGGTCGCAACACTACGAGCAGTACTTC; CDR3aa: CASSPRGGSQHYEQYF
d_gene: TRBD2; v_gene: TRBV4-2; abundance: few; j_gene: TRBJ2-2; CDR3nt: TGTGCCAGCAGCCAACGACTCGGGACTAGCGGGGTCAACACCGGGGAGCTGTTTTTT; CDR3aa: CASSQRLGTSGVNTGELFF
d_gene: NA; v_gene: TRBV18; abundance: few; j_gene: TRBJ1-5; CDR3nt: TGTGCCAGCTCATCCAGCGGGGCGACTCAGCCCCAGCATTTT; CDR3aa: CASSSSGATQPQHF
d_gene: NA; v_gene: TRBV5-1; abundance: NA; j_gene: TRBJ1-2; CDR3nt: TGCGCCAGCAGCTTGGTACAGGAAGGTGGCTACACCTTC; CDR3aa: CASSLVQEGGYTF
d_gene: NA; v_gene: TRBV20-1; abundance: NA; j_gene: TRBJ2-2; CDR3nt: TGCAGTGCTAGGCTGACGGGGACCGGGGAGCTGTTTTTT; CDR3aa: CSARLTGTGELFF
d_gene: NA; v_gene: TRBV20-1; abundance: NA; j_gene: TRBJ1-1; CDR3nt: TGCAGTGCTAGACCTGGACAAATGAACACTGAAGCTTTCTTT; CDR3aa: CSARPGQMNTEAFF
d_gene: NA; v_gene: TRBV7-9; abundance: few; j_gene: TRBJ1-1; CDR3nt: TGTGCCGGACGGAATGTCCCCGGACTATTGAACACTGAAGCTTTCTTT; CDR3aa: CAGRNVPGLLNTEAFF
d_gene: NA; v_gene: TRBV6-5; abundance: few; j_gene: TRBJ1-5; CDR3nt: TGTGCCAGCAGTTACTCCGGGGCCAATCAGCCCCAGCATTTT; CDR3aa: CASSYSGANQPQHF
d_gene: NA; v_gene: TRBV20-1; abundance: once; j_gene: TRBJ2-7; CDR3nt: TGCAGTGCTACAAAGGGTTTCCTAGCGCAGGAGCAGTACTTC; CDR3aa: CSATKGFLAQEQYF
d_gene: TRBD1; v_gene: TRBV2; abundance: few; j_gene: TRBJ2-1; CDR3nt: TGTGCCAGCAGCGCAACAGGGGGCGAGTACAATGAGCAGTTCTTC; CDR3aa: CASSATGGEYNEQFF
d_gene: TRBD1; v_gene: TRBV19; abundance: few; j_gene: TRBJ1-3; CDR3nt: TGTGCCGCCGGTAGACAGGGGACTGGAAACACCATATATTTT; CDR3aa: CAAGRQGTGNTIYF
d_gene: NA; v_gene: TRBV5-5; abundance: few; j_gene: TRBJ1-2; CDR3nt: TGTGCCAGCAGCTTGGCCTACCTGAACGGCCCCCGCTATGGCTACACCTTC; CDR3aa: CASSLAYLNGPRYGYTF
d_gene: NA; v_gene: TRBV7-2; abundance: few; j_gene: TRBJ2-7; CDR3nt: TGTGCCAGCAGCCTAAGTTCTCGGAGGGTTGAGCAGTACTTC; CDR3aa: CASSLSSRRVEQYF
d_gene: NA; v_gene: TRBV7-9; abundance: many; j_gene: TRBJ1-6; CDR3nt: TGTGCCAGCAGCAAACAAACGACGAGGGGGAATTCACCCCTCCACTTT; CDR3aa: CASSKQTTRGNSPLHF
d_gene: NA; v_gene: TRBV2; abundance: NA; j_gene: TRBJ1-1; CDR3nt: TGTGCCAGCAGTGCCTACTTAGTGAGCACTGAAGCTTTCTTT; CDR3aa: CASSAYLVSTEAFF
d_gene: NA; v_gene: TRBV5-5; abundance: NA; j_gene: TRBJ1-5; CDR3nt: TGTGCCAGCAGCTTCGACATGGAGGGGTTTTTCAGCAATCAGCCCCAGCATTTT; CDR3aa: CASSFDMEGFFSNQPQHF
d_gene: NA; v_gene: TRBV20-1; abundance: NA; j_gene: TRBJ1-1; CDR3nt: TGCAGTGTTCGGGATTATGAGTCCACTGAAGCTTTCTTT; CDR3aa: CSVRDYESTEAFF
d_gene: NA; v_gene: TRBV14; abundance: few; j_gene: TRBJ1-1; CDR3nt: TGTGCCAGCAGCATCACAGCGAACACTGAAGCTTTCTTT; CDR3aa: CASSITANTEAFF
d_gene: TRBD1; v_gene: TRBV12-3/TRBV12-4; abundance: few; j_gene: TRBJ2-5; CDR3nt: TGTGCCAGCAGTCCTGGGACAGGCTACCAAGAGACCCAGTACTTC; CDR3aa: CASSPGTGYQETQYF
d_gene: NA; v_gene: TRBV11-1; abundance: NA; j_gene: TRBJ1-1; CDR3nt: TGTGCCAGCAGCTTTGTCACAGGCCTTTCCCCTCGGCCGGACACTGAAGCTTTCTTT; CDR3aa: CASSFVTGLSPRPDTEAFF
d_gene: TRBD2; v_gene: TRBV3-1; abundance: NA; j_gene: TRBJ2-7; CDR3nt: TGTGCCAGCACCCAAGGGGCCCCGGGACTAGGAGTTGTCGAGCAGTACTTC; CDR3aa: CASTQGAPGLGVVEQYF
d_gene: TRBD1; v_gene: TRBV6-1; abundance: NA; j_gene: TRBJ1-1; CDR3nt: TGTGCCAGCAATCCTTCGCGGGGGACCGGGACAGCGAACACTGAAGCTTTCTTT; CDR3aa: CASNPSRGTGTANTEAFF
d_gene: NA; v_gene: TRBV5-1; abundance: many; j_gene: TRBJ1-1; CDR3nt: TGTGCCAGCAGCCTAAACACTGAAGCTTTCTTT; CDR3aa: CASSLNTEAFF
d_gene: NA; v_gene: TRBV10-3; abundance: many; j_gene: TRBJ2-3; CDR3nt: TGTGCCACCCGTAACACCGTTCTAGATACGCAGTATTTT; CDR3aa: CATRNTVLDTQYF
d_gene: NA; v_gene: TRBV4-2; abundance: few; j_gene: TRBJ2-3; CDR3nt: TGTGCCAGCAGCCAGCCAGCCCAGACGGGGACAGATACGCAGTATTTT; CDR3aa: CASSQPAQTGTDTQYF
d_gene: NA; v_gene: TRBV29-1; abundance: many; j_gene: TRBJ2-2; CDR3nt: TGCAGCCACCCCCTGGGGGGTCTGAACACCGGGGAGCTGTTTTTT; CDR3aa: CSHPLGGLNTGELFF
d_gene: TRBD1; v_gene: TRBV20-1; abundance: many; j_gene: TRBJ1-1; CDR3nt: TGCAGTGCTAGGGGGGACAGGGTTAGGAACACTGAAGCTTTCTTT; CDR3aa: CSARGDRVRNTEAFF
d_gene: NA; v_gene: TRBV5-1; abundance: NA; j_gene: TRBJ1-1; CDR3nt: TGCGCCAGCAGCTTAAGAGTTGGGCGACCGGGCACTGAAGCTTTCTTT; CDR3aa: CASSLRVGRPGTEAFF
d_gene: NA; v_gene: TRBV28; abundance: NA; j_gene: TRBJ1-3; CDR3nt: TGTGCCAGCAGCCCTGCGGGACCTGGAAACACCATATATTTT; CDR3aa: CASSPAGPGNTIYF
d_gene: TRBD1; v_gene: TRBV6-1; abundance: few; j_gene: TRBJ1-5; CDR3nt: TGTGCCAGCAGGGAACAGGGGTATAGCAATCAGCCCCAGCATTTT; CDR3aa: CASREQGYSNQPQHF
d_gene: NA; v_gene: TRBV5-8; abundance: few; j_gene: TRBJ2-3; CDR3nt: TGTGCCAGCAGCTTGGGTGCGGATAGCACAGATACGCAGTATTTT; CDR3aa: CASSLGADSTDTQYF
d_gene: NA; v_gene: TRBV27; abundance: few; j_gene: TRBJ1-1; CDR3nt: TGTGCCAGCAGTTTAAAGGTCCACACTGAAGCTTTCTTT; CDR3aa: CASSLKVHTEAFF
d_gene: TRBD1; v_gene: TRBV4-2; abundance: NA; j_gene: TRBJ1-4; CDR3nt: TGTGCCAGCAGCCAAGAAGGGGGGACAGGGAATGAAAAACTGTTTTTT; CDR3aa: CASSQEGGTGNEKLFF
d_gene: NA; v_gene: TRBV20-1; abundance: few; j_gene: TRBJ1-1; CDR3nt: TGCAGTGCTAGAGAGGGCGACTACACTGAAGCTTTCTTT; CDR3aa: CSAREGDYTEAFF
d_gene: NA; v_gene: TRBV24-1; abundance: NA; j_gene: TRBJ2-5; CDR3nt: TGTGCCACCTCAGGGAACGGAGAGACCCAGTACTTC; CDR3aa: CATSGNGETQYF